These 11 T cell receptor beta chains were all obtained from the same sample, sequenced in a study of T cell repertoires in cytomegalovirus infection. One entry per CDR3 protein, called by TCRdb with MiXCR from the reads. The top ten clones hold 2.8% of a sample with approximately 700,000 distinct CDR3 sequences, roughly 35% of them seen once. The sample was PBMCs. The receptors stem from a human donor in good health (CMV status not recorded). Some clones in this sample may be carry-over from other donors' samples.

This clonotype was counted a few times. The CDR3 region has the DNA TGTGCCAGCAGCCATCACTCCGAATCCGCCCAGCATTTT. Residues: CASSHHSESAQHF. This chain uses TRBV6-6 with TRBJ1-5; D is unresolved. This CDR3 contains 13 residues. The germline V and J ends were trimmed by 6 bases and 11 bases, with 17 bases remaining between them. In germline, CDR1 is MNHNY, CDR2 SVGAGI (reference sequence).

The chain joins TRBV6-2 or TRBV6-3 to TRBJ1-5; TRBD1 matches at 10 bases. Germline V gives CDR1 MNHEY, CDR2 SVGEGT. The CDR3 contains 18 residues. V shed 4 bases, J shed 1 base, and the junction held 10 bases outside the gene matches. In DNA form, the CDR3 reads TGTGCCAGCAGTTCCCCCCGACAGGGGGCGAGAAGCAATCAGCCCCAGCATTTT. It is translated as CASSSPRQGARSNQPQHF.

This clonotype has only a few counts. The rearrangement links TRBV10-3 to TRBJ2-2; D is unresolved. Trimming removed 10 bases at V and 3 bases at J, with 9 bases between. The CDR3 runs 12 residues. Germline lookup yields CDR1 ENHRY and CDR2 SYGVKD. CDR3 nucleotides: TGTGCCACCAAATCGGACACCGGGGAGCTGTTTTTT. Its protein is CATKSDTGELFF.

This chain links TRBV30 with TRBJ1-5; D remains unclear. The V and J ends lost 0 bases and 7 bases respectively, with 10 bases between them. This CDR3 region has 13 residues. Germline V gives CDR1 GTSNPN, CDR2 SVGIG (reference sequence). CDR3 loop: CAWSVTGRQPQHF. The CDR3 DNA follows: TGTGCCTGGAGTGTAACCGGGCGGCAGCCCCAGCATTTT.

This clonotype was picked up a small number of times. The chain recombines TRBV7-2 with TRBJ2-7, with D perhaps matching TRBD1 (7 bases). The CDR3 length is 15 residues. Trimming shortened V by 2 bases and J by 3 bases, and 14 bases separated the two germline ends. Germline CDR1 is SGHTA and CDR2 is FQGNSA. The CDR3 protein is CASSLTQGGIYEQYF. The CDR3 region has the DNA TGTGCCAGCAGCTTAACCCAGGGGGGTATCTACGAGCAGTACTTC.

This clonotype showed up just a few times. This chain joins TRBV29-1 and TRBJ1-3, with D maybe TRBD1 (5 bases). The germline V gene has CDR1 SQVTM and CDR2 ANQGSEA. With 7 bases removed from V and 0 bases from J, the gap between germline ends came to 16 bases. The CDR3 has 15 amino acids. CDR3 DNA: TGCAGCGCCGCGGGACTCGGCGACTCTGGAAACACCATATATTTT. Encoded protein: CSAAGLGDSGNTIYF.

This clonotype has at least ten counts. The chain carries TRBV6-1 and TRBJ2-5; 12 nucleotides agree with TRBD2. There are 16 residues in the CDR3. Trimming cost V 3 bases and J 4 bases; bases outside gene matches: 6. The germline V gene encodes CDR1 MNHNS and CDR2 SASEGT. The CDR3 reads CASSERLAGVRETQYF. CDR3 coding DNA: TGTGCCAGCAGTGAGCGACTAGCGGGAGTGCGAGAGACCCAGTACTTC.

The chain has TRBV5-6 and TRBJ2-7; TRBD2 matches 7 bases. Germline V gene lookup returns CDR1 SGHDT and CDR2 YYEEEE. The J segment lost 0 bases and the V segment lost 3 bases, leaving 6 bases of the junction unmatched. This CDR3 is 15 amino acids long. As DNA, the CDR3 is TGTGCCAGCAGCTGGCGGGGGAACCCCTCCTACGAGCAGTACTTC. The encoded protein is CASSWRGNPSYEQYF.

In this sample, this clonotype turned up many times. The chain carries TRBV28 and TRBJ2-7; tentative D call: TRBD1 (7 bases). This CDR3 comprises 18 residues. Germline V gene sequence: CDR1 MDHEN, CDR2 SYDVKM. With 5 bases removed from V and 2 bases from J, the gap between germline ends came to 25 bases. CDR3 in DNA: TGTGCCAGCAGTACCAACCCGCGGGACAGCCGAATCACCTACGAGCAGTACTTC. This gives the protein CASSTNPRDSRITYEQYF.

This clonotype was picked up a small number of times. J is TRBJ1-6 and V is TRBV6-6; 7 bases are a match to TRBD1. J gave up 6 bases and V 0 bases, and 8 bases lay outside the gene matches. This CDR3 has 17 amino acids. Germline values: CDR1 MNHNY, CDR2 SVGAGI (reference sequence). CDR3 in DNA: TGTGCCAGCAGTTACTCGTGGGACAGAGCTTTTAATTCACCCCTCCACTTT. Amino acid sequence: CASSYSWDRAFNSPLHF.

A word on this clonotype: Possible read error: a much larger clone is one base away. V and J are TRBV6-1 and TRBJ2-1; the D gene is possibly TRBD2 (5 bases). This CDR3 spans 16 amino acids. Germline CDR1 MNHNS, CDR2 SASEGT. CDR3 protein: CAISEFWASNRNEQFF. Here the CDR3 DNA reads TGTGCCATCAGTGAATTCTGGGCTAGCAACCGCAATGAGCAGTTCTTC.